This TCR beta chain was identified in a study of naive and memory T cell subsets. Regarding the study as a whole: In CD4 and CD8 cells, diversity dropped from naive through EMRA.

Two oligonucleotides, mixed equimolar, formed the beta constant-region primer covering TRBC1 and TRBC2. MiXCR, run by TCRdb on the UMI-ligation and nested PCR reads, gives a single entry per CDR3 protein. The data show 130,000 to 150,000 distinct CDR3 sequences, about a sixth seen once. With regard to this clonotype: Its antigen remains unknown.

Germline lookup yields CDR1 SGHDT and CDR2 YYEEEE. This CDR3 has 13 residues. V shed 0 bases and J shed 6 bases, with 10 bases lying between them. Four subsets defined by CD45RA and CD27 were sorted after CD3, CD4, CD8 and live/dead staining. The J gene is TRBJ2-7, the V gene TRBV5-6, with unresolved D. The sequencing input was naive CD4+ T cells from blood. This TCR was sampled from a human donor in good health. CDR3 in DNA: TGTGCCAGCAGCTTGGTAGCAGGTGGCGAGCAGTACTTC. Amino acids: CASSLVAGGEQYF.